The T cell receptor beta chain under discussion was sequenced for a study of T cells in Graves' hyperthyroidism and ophthalmopathy. The V gene lost 0 bases and the J gene lost 5 bases, with 4 bases spanning the gap. The CDR3 contains 13 residues. The germline gives CDR1 LGHDT, CDR2 YNNKEL (reference sequence). This clonotype was seen more than once but under ten times. Using RNA transcripts as the source, TCR beta CDR3 regions were amplified. With the HTBI primer set, the TCR CDR3 went through a first round of RT-PCR. TCRdb analysed the multiplex PCR reads with MiXCR anew, one entry per CDR3 protein. This sample carries 130,000 to 150,000 distinct CDR3 sequences, approximately 20% of them seen once, and the ten largest clones take over 60%.

The genes are TRBV3-1 and TRBJ2-2; D is uncertain. The sample consisted of blood. The receptor was isolated from a woman aged 45-60 years with Graves' hyperthyroidism that later progressed to Graves' ophthalmopathy. Here the CDR3 DNA reads TGTGCCAGCAGCCAAGATAGGACCGGGGAGCTGTTTTTT. Translated: CASSQDRTGELFF. Full variable domain (outside the CDR3, taken from reference TRBV3-1 and TRBJ2-2): DTAVSQTPKYLVTQMGNDKSIKCEQNLGHDTMYWYKQDSKKFLKIMFSYNNKELIINETVPNRFSPKSPDKAHLNLHINSLELGDSAVYFCASSQDRTGELFFGEGSRLTVL.